The clone carrying this TCR beta chain was detected only a few times. What it recognizes is unknown. Germline V lookup: CDR1 SNHLY, CDR2 FYNNEI. V was shortened by 6 bases and J by 0 bases, with 12 bases between the two germline ends. The CDR3 is 15 amino acids. TCRdb's copy holds only in-frame clones and misses some; the assay was immunoSEQ multiplex PCR. The sample consists of about 26,000 clones, 70% to 80% of them appearing once. The data derive from a study of vaccination effects on CD4 cells after COVID-19. Study outcomes and limitations: Marked contraction was observed in infection-induced and vaccine-induced clones late after vaccination. In people who had recovered, most post-vaccine spike-reactive clones were new vaccine-induced clones.

ViraFEST assay sequencing came after antigen-specific CD4+ T cells were expanded with viral peptide pools. Around day 10 of culture, CD4+ T cells were separated out. The person's infection with SARS-CoV-2, confirmed by PCR, took place between March and December 2020. The authors exchanged half the medium for IL-2 medium on days 3 and 7. The sample here was CD4+ T cells from PBMCs cultured with HCoV-NL63 spike peptides, taken before COVID-19 vaccination. The J gene is TRBJ1-5, the V gene TRBV2; D not certain. This receptor was taken from a human donor who had a prior SARS-CoV-2 infection. CDR3 amino acids: CASRGIRYSNQPQHF. DNA of the CDR3: TGTGCCAGCAGAGGGATCCGTTATAGCAATCAGCCCCAGCATTTT. The variable domain in full, with the rest retrieved from reference TRBV2 and TRBJ1-5, is EPEVTQTPSHQVTQMGQEVILRCVPISNHLYFYWYRQILGQKVEFLVSFYNNEISEKSEIFDDQFSVERPDGSNFTLKIRSTKLEDSAMYFCASRGIRYSNQPQHFGDGTRLSIL.